This T cell receptor (beta chain) was obtained from a study of T cells in Graves' hyperthyroidism and ophthalmopathy. Amplified regions were TCR beta CDR3 sequences from RNA transcripts. Researchers ran a first-round RT-PCR on the TCR CDR3 using the HTBI primer set. TCRdb re-derived calls from the multiplex PCR reads in MiXCR, one entry per CDR3 protein. The sample yields fewer than 900,000 distinct CDR3 sequences, over 15% seen once. V was pared by 5 bases and J by 2 bases, with 11 bases between. The CDR3 is 14 residues long. This clonotype has ten or more counts. This receptor was identified in a man younger than 30 with Graves' hyperthyroidism. Sample: blood. V usage is TRBV12-3 or TRBV12-4 and J usage is TRBJ2-3, with D unclear. CDR3 residues: CASSPRTLTDTQYF. CDR3 nucleotides: TGTGCCAGCAGTCCACGGACCCTCACAGATACGCAGTATTTT.